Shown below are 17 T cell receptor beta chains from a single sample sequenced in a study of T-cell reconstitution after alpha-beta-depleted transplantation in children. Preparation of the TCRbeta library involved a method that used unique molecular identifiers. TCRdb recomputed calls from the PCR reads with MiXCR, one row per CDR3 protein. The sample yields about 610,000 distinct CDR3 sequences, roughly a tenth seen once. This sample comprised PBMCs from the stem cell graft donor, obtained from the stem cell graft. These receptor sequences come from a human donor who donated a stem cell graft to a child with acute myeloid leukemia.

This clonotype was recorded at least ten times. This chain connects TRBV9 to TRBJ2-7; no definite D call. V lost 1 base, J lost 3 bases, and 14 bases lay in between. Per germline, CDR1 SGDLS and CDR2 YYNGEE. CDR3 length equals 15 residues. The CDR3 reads CASSVNSGSHYEQYF. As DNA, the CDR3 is TGTGCCAGCAGCGTAAATTCTGGGTCCCACTACGAGCAGTACTTC. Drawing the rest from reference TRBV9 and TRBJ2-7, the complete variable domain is DSGVTQTPKHLITATGQRVTLRCSPRSGDLSVYWYQQSLDQGLQFLIQYYNGEERAKGNILERFSAQQFPDLHSELNLSSLELGDSALYFCASSVNSGSHYEQYFGPGTRLTVT.

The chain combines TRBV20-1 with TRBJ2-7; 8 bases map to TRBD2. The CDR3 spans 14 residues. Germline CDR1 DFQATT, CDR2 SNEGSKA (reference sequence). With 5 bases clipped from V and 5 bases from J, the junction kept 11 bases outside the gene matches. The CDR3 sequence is CSAGSPGLGNEQYF. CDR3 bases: TGCAGTGCTGGAAGTCCGGGACTAGGGAACGAGCAGTACTTC.

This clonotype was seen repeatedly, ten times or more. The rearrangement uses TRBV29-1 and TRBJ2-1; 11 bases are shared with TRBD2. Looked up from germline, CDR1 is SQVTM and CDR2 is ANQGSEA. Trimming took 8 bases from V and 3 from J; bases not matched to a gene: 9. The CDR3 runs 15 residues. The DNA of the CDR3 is TGCAGCATTCAGGGCACTAGCGGGAGCTACAATGAGCAGTTCTTC. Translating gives CSIQGTSGSYNEQFF.

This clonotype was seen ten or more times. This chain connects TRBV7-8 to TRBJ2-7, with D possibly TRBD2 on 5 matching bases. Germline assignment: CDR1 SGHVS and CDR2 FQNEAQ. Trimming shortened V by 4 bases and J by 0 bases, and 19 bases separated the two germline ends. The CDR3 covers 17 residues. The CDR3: CASSSVAGELSSYEQYF. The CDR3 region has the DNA TGTGCCAGCAGCTCCGTAGCCGGGGAACTGAGCTCCTACGAGCAGTACTTC.

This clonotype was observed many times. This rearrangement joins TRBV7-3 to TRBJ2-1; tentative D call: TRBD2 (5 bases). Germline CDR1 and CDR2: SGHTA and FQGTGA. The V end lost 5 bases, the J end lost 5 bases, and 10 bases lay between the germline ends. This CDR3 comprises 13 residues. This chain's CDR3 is CASSHPGNNEQFF. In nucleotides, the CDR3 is TGTGCCAGCAGCCACCCGGGAAACAATGAGCAGTTCTTC.

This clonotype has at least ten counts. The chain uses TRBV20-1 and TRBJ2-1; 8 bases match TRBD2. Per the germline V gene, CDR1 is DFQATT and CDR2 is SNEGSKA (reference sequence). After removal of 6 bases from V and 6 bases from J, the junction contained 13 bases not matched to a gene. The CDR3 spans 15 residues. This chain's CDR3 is CSARRADLAGNEQFF. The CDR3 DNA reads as TGCAGTGCCCGGAGGGCCGACCTAGCGGGCAATGAGCAGTTCTTC.

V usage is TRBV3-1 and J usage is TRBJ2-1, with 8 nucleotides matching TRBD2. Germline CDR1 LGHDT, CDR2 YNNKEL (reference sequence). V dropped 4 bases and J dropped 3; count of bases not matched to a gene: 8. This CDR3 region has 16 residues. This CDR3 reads CASSRLGSGVYNEQFF. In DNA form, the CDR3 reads TGTGCCAGCAGCCGACTAGGTAGCGGGGTCTACAATGAGCAGTTCTTC.

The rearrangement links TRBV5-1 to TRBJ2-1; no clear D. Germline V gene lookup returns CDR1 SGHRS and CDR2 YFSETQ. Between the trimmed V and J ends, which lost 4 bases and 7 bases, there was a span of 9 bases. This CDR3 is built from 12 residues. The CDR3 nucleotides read TGCGCCAGCAGCCGAGACCTGAATGAGCAGTTCTTC. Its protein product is CASSRDLNEQFF.

In nucleotides, the CDR3 is TGCGCCAGCAGCCTGGGACAGGCCTACACCGGGGAGCTGTTTTTT. The encoded protein is CASSLGQAYTGELFF. The V and J genes are TRBV5-1 and TRBJ2-2; 8 nucleotides agree with TRBD1. J lost 3 bases, V lost 4 bases, and 5 bases had no gene match. CDR3 length: 15 residues. Germline CDR1 reads SGHRS; CDR2 reads YFSETQ.

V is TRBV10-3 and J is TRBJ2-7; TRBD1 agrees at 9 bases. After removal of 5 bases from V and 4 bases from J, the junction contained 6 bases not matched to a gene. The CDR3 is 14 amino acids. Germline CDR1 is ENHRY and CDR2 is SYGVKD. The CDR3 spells CAISPGTGKYEQYF. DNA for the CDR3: TGTGCCATCAGTCCCGGGACAGGGAAGTACGAGCAGTACTTC.

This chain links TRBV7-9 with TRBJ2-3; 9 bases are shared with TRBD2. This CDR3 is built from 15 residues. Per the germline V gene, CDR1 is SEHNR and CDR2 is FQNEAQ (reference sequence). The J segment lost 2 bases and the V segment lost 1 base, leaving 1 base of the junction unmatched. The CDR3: CASSLGGRDTDTQYF. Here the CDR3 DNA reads TGTGCCAGCAGCTTAGGCGGGAGGGACACAGATACGCAGTATTTT.

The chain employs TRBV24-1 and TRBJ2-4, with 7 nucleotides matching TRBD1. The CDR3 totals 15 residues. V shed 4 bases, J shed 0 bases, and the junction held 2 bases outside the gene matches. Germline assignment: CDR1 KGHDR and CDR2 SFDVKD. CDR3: CATSETGVAKNIQYF. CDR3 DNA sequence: TGTGCCACCAGTGAAACAGGGGTAGCCAAAAACATTCAGTACTTC.

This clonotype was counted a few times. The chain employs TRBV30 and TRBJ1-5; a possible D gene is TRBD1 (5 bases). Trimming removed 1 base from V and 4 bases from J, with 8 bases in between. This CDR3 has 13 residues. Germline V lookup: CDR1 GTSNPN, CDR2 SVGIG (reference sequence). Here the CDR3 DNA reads TGTGCCTGGAGTGAGGACACTAATCAGCCCCAGCATTTT. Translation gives CAWSEDTNQPQHF.

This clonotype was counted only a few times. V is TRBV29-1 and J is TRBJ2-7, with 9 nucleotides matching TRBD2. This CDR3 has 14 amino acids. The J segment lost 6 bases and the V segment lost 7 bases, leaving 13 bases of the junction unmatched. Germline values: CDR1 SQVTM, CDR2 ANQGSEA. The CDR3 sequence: CSATETAGGGEQYF. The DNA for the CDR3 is TGCAGCGCCACGGAAACAGCGGGAGGTGGCGAGCAGTACTTC.

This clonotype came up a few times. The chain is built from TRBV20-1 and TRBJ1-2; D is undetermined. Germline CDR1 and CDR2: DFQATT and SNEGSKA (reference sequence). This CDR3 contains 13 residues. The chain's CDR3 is CSADLREEYGYTF. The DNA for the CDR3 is TGCAGCGCAGACCTCCGGGAAGAATATGGCTACACCTTC.

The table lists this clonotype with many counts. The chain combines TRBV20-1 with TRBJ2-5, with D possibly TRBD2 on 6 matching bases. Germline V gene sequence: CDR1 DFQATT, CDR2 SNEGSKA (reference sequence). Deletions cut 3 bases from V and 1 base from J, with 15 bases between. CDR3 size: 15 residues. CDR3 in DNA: TGCAGTGCTAGTATTGGGGGAGCGGGCCAAGAGACCCAGTACTTC. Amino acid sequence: CSASIGGAGQETQYF.

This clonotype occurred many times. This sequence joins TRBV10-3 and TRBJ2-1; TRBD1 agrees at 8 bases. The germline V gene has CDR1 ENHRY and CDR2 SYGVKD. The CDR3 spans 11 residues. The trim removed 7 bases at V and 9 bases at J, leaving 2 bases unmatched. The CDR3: CAITDRGEQFF. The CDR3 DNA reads TGTGCCATCACTGACAGGGGTGAGCAGTTCTTC.